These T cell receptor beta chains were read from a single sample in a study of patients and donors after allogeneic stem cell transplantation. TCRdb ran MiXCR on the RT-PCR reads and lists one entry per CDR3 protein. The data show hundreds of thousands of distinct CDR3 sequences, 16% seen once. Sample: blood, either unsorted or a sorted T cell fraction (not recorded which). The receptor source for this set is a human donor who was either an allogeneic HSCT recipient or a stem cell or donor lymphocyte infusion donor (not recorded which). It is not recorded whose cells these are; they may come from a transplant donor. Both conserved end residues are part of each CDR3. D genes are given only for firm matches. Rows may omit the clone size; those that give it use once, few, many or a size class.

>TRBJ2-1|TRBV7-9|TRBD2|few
CASSLQAGSSYNEQFF
TGTGCCAGCAGCTTGCAAGCGGGGAGCTCCTACAATGAGCAGTTCTTC
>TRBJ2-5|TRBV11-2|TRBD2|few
CASSFLAGWETQYF
TGTGCCAGCAGCTTTCTAGCGGGGTGGGAGACCCAGTACTTC
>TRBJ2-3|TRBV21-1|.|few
CASSKGFSDRILSPSTDTQYF
TGTGCCAGCAGCAAAGGATTTAGCGACAGAATATTGTCTCCTAGCACAGATACGCAGTATTTT
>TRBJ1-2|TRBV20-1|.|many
CSASQADYGYTF
TGCAGTGCTAGTCAGGCGGACTATGGCTACACCTTC
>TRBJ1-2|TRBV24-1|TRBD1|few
CATSDSDRYGYTF
TGTGCCACCAGTGATTCGGACAGGTATGGCTACACCTTC
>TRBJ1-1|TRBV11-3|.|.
CASTLGAHFTEAFF
TGTGCCAGCACCCTTGGGGCGCATTTCACTGAAGCTTTCTTT
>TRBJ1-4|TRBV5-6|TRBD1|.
CASSRPDRGTNEKLFF
TGTGCCAGCAGCCGACCGGACAGGGGAACTAATGAAAAACTGTTTTTT
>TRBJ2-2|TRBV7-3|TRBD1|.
CASSIQGYTGELFF
TGTGCCAGCAGCATACAGGGGTACACCGGGGAGCTGTTTTTT
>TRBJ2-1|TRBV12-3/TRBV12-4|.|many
CASSLRGHNEQFF
TGTGCCAGCAGCCTAAGGGGCCACAATGAGCAGTTCTTC
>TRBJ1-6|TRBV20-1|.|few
CSARDRATYNSPLHF
TGCAGTGCTAGAGATCGGGCAACTTATAATTCACCCCTCCACTTT
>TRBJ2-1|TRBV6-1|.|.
CASRGAREQFF
TGTGCCAGCAGGGGTGCTCGTGAGCAGTTCTTC